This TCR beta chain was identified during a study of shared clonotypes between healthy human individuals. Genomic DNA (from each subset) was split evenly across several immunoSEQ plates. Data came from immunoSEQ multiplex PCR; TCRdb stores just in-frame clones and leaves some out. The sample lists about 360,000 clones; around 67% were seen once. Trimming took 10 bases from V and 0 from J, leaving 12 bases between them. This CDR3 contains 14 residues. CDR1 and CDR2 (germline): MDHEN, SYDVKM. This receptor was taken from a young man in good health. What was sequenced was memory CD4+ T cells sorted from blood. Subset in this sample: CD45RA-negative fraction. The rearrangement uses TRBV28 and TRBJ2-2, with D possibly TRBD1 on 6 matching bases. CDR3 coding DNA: TGTGCCATCCAGGGGTCTTCGAACACCGGGGAGCTGTTTTTT. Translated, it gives CAIQGSSNTGELFF.